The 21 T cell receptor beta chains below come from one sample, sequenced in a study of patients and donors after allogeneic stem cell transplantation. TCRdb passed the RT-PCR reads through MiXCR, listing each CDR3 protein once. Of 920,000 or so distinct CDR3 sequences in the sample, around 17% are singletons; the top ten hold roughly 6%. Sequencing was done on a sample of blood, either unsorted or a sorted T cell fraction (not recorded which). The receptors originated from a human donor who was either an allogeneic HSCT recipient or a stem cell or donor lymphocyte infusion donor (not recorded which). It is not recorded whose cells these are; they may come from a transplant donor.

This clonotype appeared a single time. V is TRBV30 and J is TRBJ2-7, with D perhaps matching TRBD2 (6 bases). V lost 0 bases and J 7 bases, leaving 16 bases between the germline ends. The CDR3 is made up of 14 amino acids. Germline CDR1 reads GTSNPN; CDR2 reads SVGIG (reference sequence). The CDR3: CAWSVLGGAGEQYF. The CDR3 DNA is TGTGCCTGGAGTGTACTGGGTGGGGCGGGGGAGCAGTACTTC.

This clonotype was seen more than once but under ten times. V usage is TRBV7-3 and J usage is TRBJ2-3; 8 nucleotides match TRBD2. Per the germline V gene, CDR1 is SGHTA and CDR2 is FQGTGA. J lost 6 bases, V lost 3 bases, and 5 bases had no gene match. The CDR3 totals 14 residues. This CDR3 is CASSFTGGPDTQYF. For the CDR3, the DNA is TGTGCCAGCAGCTTTACGGGGGGGCCGGATACGCAGTATTTT.

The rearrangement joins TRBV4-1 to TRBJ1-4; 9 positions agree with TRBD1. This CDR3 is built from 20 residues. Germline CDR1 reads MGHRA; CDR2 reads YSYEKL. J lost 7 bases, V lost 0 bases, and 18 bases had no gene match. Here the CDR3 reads CASSQDSTGTGRRNREKLFF. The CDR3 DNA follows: TGCGCCAGCAGCCAAGATTCCACCGGGACAGGGCGGAGAAATCGTGAAAAACTGTTTTTT.

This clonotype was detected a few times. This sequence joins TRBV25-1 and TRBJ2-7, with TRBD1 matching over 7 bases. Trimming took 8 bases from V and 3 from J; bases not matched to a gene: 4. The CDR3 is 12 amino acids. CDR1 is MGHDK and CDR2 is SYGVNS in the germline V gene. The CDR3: CASRRDSYEQYF. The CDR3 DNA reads TGTGCCAGCCGCCGGGACAGCTACGAGCAGTACTTC.

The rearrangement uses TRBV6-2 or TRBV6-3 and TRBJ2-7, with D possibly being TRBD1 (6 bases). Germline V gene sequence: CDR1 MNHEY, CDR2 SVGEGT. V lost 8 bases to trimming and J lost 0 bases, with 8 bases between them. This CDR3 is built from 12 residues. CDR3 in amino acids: CASGDTSYEQYF. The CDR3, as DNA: TGTGCCAGCGGGGACACCTCCTACGAGCAGTACTTC.

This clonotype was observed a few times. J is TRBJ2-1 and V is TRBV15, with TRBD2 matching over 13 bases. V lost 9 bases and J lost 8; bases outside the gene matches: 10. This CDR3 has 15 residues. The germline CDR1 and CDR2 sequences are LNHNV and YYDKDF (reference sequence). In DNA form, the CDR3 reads TGTGCCACGTCGATACTAGCGGGAGGGCGGGATGAGCAGTTCTTC. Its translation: CATSILAGGRDEQFF.

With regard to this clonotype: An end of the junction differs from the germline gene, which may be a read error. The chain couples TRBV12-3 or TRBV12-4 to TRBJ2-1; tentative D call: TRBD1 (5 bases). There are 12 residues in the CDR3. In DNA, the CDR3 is TGTGCCAGCAGTCCACGGACGCCCCAAGGGGTCTTC. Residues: CASSPRTPQGVF.

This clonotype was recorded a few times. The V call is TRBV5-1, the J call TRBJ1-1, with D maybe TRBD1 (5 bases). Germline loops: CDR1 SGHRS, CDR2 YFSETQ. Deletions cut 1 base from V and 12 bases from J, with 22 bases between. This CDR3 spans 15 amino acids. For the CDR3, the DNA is TGCGCCAGCAGCTTGCGAGGGGACCTGAACGTGCTGTCTTTCTTT. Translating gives CASSLRGDLNVLSFF.

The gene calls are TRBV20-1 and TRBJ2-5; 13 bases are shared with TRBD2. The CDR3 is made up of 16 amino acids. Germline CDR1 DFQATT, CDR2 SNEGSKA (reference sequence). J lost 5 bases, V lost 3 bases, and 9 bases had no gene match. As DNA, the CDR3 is TGCAGTGCTAGCCTTACTAGCGGGGGGGCCCGGGAGACCCAGTACTTC. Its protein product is CSASLTSGGARETQYF.

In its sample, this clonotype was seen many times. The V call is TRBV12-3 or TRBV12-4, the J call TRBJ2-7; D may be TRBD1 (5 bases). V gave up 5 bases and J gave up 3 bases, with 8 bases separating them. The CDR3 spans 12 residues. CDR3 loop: CASSPGFYEQYF. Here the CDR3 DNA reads TGTGCCAGCAGTCCAGGGTTCTACGAGCAGTACTTC.

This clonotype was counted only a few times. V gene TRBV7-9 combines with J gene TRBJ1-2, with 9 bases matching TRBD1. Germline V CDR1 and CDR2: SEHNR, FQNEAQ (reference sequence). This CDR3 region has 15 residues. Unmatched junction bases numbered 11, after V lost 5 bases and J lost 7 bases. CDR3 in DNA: TGTGCCAGCAGCCACAGTCCGGGACAGGGTATTGGCTACACCTTC. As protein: CASSHSPGQGIGYTF.

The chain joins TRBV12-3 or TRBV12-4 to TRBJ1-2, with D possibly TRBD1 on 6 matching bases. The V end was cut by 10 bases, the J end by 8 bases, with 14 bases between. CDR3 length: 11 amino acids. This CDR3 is CATTQGSGYTF. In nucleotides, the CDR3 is TGTGCCACTACGCAGGGGTCCGGCTACACCTTC.

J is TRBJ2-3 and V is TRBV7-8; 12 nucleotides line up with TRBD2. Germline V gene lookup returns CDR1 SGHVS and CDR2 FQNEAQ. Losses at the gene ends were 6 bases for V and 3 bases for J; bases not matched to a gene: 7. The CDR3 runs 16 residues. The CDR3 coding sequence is TGTGCCAGCAGAATCGGGACTAGCGGGTTTACAGATACGCAGTATTTT. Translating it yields CASRIGTSGFTDTQYF. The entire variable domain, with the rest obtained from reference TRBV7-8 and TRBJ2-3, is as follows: GAGVSQSPRYKVAKRGQDVALRCDPISGHVSLFWYQQALGQGPEFLTYFQNEAQLDKSGLPSDRFFAERPEGSVSTLKIQRTQQEDSAVYLCASRIGTSGFTDTQYFGPGTRLTVL.

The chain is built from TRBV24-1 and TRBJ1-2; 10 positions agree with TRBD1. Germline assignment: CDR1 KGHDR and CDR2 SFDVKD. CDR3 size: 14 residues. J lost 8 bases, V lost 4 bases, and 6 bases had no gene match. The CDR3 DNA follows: TGTGCCACCAGTGACTCGGGACAGGGGTCGGGCTACACCTTC. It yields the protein CATSDSGQGSGYTF.

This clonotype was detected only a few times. The DNA of the CDR3 is TGTGCCAGCAGCCCCGGACTTACACAAGAGACCCAGTACTTC. Translated: CASSPGLTQETQYF. This sequence joins TRBV7-2 and TRBJ2-5; maybe TRBD2 (5 bases). The CDR3 contains 14 residues. Germline V gives CDR1 SGHTA, CDR2 FQGNSA. V was clipped by 5 bases and J by 2 bases, with 12 bases between them.

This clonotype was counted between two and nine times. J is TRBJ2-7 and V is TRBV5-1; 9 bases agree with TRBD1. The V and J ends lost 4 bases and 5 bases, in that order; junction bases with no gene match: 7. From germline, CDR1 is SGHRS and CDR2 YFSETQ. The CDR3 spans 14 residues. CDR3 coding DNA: TGCGCCAGCAGCGCGGGGACAGGGAGAAACGAGCAGTACTTC. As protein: CASSAGTGRNEQYF.

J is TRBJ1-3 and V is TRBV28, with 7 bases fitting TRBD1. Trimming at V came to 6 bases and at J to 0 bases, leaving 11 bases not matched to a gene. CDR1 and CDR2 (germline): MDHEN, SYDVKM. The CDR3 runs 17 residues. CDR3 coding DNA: TGTGCCAGCAGCATACAGGGGCAGGGGATCTCTGGAAACACCATATATTTT. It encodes CASSIQGQGISGNTIYF.

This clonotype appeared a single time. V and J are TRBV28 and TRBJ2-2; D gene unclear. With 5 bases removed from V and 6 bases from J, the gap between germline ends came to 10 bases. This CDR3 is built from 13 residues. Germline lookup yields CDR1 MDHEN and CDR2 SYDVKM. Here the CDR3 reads CASSSLGPGELFF. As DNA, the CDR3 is TGTGCCAGCAGTAGCCTAGGGCCCGGGGAGCTGTTTTTT. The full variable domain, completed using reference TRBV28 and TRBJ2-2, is DVKVTQSSRYLVKRTGEKVFLECVQDMDHENMFWYRQDPGLGLRLIYFSYDVKMKEKGDIPEGYSVSREKKERFSLILESASTNQTSMYLCASSSLGPGELFFGEGSRLTVL.

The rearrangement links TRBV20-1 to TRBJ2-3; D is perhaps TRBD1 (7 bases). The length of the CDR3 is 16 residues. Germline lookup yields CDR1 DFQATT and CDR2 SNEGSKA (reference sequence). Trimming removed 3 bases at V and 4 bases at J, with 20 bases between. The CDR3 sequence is CSARLPREQGADTQYF. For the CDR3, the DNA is TGCAGTGCTAGGCTACCACGGGAGCAGGGGGCAGATACGCAGTATTTT.

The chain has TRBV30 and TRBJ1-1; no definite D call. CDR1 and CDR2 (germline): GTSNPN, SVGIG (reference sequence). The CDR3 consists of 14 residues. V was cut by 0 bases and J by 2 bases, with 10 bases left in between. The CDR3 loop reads CAWSVRRVNTEAFF. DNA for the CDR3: TGTGCCTGGAGTGTACGTAGGGTAAACACTGAAGCTTTCTTT.

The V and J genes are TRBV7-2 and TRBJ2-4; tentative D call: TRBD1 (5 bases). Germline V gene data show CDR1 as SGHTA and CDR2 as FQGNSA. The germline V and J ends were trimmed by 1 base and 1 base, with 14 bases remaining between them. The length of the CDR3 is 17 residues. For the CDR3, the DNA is TGTGCCAGCAGCTTAGTGGCAGGGCTTGGGGCCAAAAACATTCAGTACTTC. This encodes CASSLVAGLGAKNIQYF. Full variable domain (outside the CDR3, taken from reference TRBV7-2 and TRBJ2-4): GAGVSQSPSNKVTEKGKDVELRCDPISGHTALYWYRQSLGQGLEFLIYFQGNSAPDKSGLPSDRFSAERTGGSVSTLTIQRTQQEDSAVYLCASSLVAGLGAKNIQYFGAGTRLSVL.